The 4 T cell receptor beta chains presented below share a single source sample, sequenced in a study of blood T cells in healthy people across ages. Sample-barcoded 5' priming and a J-beta primer mix drove a second PCR of about 6 to 11 cycles. TCRdb used MiXCR to reprocess the 5' RACE reads, holding one entry per CDR3 protein. The sample records approximately 730,000 distinct CDR3 sequences, about 48% being singletons. The sequencing input was blood. The receptors stem from a man older than 75 in good health.

The chain uses TRBV5-1 and TRBJ1-5, with D perhaps TRBD1 (5 bases). Germline CDR1 is SGHRS and CDR2 is YFSETQ. CDR3 size: 15 residues. V lost 4 bases, J lost 0 bases, and 11 bases lay in between. In DNA, the CDR3 is TGCGCCAGCAGCCCTGACAGTTATAGCAATCAGCCCCAGCATTTT. It yields the protein CASSPDSYSNQPQHF.

This chain links TRBV9 with TRBJ2-1; 15 nucleotides align to TRBD2. After removal of 3 bases from V and 2 bases from J, the junction contained 3 bases not matched to a gene. Germline loops: CDR1 SGDLS, CDR2 YYNGEE. CDR3 size: 17 residues. The CDR3 loop is CASSGGTSGGPYNEQFF. DNA for the CDR3: TGTGCCAGCAGCGGGGGGACTAGCGGGGGGCCCTACAATGAGCAGTTCTTC.

In this sample, this clonotype turned up a few times. The chain has TRBV12-3 or TRBV12-4 and TRBJ2-7; D is undetermined. CDR3 size: 12 residues. Trimming pared 5 bases from V and 4 bases from J, leaving 9 bases between. The CDR3 loop reads CASSPSAYEQYF. As DNA, the CDR3 is TGTGCCAGCAGTCCCTCAGCGTACGAGCAGTACTTC.

This clonotype was detected only a few times. V usage is TRBV6-5 and J usage is TRBJ2-1, with 11 bases lining up with TRBD2. The germline CDR1 and CDR2 sequences are MNHEY and SVGAGI. The CDR3 is made up of 15 amino acids. The ends lost 5 bases at V and 9 bases at J; junction bases unmatched: 9. Written as DNA, the CDR3 is TGTGCCAGCAGTGTAGCGGGAGGGACGGGGGCTGAGCAGTTCTTC. This codes for CASSVAGGTGAEQFF.